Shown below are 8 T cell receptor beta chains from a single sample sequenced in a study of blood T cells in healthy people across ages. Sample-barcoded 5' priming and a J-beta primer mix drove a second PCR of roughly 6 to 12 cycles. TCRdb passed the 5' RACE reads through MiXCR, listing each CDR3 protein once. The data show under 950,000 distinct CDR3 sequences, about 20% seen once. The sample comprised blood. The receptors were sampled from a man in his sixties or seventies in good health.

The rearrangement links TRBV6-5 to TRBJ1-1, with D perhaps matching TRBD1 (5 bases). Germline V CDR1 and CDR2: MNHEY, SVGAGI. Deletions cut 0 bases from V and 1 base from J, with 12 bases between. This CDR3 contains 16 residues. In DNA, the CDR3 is TGTGCCAGCAGTTACTCGTCGGGAGGGGCGAACACTGAAGCTTTCTTT. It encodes CASSYSSGGANTEAFF.

The CDR3 nucleotides read TGTGCCAGCAGTTATACCCCGGGGTTCGGGTTGATCAATGAGCAGTTCTTC. As protein: CASSYTPGFGLINEQFF. The rearrangement links TRBV6-5 to TRBJ2-7; tentative D call: TRBD2 (5 bases). Near its end, the DNA agrees better with TRBJ2-1, so the J call may be wrong. Germline V gene sequence: CDR1 MNHEY, CDR2 SVGAGI. There are 17 residues in the CDR3.

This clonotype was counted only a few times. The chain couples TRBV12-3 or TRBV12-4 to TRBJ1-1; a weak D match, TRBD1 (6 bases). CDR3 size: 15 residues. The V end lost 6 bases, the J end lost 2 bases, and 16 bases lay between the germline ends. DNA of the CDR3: TGTGCCAGCAGCTTATACAGGGCGGTAAACACTGAAGCTTTCTTT. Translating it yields CASSLYRAVNTEAFF.

For the CDR3, the DNA is TGCGCCAGCAGCTTACCCGGGGACAGGGGGTCCTACGAGCAGTACTTC. It encodes CASSLPGDRGSYEQYF. The chain carries TRBV5-1 and TRBJ2-7; 11 nucleotides agree with TRBD1. From germline, CDR1 is SGHRS and CDR2 YFSETQ. After removal of 2 bases from V and 1 base from J, the junction contained 5 bases not matched to a gene. CDR3 length equals 16 residues.

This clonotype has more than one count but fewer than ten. CDR3 sequence: CSATPGQKETQYF. As DNA, the CDR3 is TGCAGTGCTACTCCGGGACAGAAAGAGACCCAGTACTTC. This chain connects TRBV20-1 to TRBJ2-5, with 7 positions matching TRBD1. Germline CDR1 is DFQATT and CDR2 is SNEGSKA (reference sequence). The trim removed 4 bases at V and 3 bases at J, leaving 5 bases unmatched. The CDR3 length is 13 residues.

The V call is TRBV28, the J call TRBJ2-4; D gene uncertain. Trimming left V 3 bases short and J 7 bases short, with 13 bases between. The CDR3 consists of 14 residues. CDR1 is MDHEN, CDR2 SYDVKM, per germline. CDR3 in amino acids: CASSLNIQQNIQYF. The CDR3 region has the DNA TGTGCCAGCAGTTTGAATATACAGCAGAACATTCAGTACTTC.

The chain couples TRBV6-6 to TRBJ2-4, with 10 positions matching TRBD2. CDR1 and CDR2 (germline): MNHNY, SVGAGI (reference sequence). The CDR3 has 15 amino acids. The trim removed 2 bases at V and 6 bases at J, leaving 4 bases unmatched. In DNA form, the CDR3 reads TGTGCCAGCAGTTACGCTAGCGGGGGAGGAAACATTCAGTACTTC. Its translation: CASSYASGGGNIQYF.

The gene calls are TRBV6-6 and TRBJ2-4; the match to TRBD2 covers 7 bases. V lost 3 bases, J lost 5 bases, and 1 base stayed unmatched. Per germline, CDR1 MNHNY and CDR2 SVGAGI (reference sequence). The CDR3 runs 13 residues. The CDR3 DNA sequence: TGTGCCAGCAGTTATGCGGGGGAAAACATTCAGTACTTC. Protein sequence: CASSYAGENIQYF.